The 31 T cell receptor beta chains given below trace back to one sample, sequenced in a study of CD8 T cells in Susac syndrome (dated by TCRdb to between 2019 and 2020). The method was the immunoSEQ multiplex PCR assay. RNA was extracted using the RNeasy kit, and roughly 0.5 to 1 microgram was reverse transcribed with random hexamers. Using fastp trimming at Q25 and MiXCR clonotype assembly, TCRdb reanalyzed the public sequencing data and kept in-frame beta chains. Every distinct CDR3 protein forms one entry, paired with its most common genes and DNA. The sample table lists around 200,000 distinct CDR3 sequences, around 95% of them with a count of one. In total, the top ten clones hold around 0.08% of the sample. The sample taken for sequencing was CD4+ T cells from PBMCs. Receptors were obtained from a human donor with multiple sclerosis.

The DNA for the CDR3 is TGTGCCAGCAGCTTAAACCCAGGGACCGGGAATTCACCCCTCCACTTT. It encodes CASSLNPGTGNSPLHF. The rearrangement uses TRBV11-2 and TRBJ1-6, with a weak D call TRBD1 (5 bases). Germline V lookup: CDR1 SGHAT, CDR2 FQNNGV. The V and J ends lost 2 bases and 7 bases respectively, with 15 bases between them. The CDR3 runs 16 residues.

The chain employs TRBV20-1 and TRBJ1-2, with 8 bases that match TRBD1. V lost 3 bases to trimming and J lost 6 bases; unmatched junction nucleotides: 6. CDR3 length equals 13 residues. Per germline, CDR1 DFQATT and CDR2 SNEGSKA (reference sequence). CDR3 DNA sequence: TGCAGTGCTAGCCGTAGGACAGGGAATGGCTACACCTTC. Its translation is CSASRRTGNGYTF.

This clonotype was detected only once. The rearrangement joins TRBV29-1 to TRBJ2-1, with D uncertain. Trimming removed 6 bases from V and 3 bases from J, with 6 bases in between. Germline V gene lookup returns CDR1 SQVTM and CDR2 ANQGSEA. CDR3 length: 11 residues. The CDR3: CSVQRYNEQFF. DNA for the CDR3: TGCAGCGTCCAGCGCTACAATGAGCAGTTCTTC.

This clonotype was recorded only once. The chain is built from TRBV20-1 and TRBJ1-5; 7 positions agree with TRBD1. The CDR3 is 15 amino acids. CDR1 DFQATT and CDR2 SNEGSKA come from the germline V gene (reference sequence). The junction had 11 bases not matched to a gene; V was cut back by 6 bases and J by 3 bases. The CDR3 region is CSAPGGGQYNQPQHF. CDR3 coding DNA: TGCAGTGCCCCTGGGGGGGGACAGTACAATCAGCCCCAGCATTTT.

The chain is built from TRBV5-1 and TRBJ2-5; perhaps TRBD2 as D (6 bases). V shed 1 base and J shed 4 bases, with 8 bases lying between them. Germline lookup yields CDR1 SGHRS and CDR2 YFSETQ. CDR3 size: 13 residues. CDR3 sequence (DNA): TGCGCCAGCAGCTTGCGGCGGGGAGAGACCCAGTACTTC. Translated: CASSLRRGETQYF.

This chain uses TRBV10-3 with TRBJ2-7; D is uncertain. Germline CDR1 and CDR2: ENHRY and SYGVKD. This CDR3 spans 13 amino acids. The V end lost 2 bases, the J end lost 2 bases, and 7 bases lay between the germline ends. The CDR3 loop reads CAISEPYTYEQYF. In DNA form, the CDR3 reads TGTGCCATCAGTGAGCCGTATACCTACGAGCAGTACTTC.

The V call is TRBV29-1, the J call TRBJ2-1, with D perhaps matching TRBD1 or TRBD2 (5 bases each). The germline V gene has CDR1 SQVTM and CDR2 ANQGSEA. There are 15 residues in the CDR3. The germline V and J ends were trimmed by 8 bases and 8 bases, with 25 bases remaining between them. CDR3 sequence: CSRGPTVPGLHEQFF. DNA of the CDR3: TGCAGCAGAGGACCGACAGTTCCGGGGCTCCATGAGCAGTTCTTC.

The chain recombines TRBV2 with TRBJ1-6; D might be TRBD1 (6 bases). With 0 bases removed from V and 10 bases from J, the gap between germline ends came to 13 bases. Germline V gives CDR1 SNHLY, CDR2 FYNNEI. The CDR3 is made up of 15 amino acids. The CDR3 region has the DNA TGTGCCAGCAGTGAAGCGCTGAGGGGGTCCTCACCCCTCCACTTT. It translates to CASSEALRGSSPLHF. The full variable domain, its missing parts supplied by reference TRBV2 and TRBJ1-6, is EPEVTQTPSHQVTQMGQEVILRCVPISNHLYFYWYRQILGQKVEFLVSFYNNEISEKSEIFDDQFSVERPDGSNFTLKIRSTKLEDSAMYFCASSEALRGSSPLHFGNGTRLTVT.

In nucleotides, the CDR3 is TGTGCCAGCAGCCCTACCGAAACCGGGACAGGGATCGCCAATTCACCCCTCCACTTT. Amino acids: CASSPTETGTGIANSPLHF. This chain joins TRBV3-1 and TRBJ1-6; TRBD1 agrees at 9 bases. Per germline, CDR1 LGHDT and CDR2 YNNKEL (reference sequence). Losses at the gene ends were 4 bases for V and 7 bases for J; bases not matched to a gene: 17. CDR3 length: 19 residues.

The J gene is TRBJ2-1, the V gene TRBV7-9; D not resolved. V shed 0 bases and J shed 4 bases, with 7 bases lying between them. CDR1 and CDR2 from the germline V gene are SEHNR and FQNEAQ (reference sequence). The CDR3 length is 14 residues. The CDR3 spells CASSLAQAYNEQFF. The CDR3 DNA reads TGTGCCAGCAGCTTAGCGCAGGCTTACAATGAGCAGTTCTTC.

The CDR3 nucleotides read TGTGCCACCAGCAGAGACAGGGGTTCGGGTCAGCCCCAGCATTTT. Its protein product is CATSRDRGSGQPQHF. V is TRBV15 and J is TRBJ1-5, with D tentatively TRBD1 (6 bases). This CDR3 is 15 amino acids long. The V gene's germline CDR1 is LNHNV and CDR2 YYDKDF (reference sequence). The ends were cut back, 0 bases at V and 6 bases at J, with 12 bases in the middle.

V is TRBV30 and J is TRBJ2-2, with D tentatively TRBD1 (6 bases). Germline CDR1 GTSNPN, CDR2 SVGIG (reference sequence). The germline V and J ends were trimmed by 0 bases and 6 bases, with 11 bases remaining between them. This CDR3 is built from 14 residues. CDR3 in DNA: TGTGCCTGGAGTGTACAAGCAGGGGCCGGGGAGCTGTTTTTT. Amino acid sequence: CAWSVQAGAGELFF.

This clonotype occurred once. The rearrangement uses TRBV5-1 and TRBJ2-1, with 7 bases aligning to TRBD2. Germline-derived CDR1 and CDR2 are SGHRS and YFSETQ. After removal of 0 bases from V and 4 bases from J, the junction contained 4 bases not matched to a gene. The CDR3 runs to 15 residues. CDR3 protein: CASSLDGTTYNEQFF. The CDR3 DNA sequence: TGCGCCAGCAGCTTGGATGGGACTACGTACAATGAGCAGTTCTTC.

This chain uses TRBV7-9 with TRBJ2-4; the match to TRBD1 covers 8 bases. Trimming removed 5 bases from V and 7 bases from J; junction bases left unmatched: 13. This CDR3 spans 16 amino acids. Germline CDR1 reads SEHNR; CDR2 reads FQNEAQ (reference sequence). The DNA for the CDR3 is TGTGCCAGCAGCCCGAGAGGGACAACAGGGGGGAACATTCAGTACTTC. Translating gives CASSPRGTTGGNIQYF.

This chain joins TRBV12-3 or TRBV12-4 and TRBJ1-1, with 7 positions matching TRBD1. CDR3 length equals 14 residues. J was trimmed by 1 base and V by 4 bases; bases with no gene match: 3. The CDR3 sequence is CASSSGTANTEAFF. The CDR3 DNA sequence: TGTGCCAGCAGTTCCGGGACAGCGAACACTGAAGCTTTCTTT.

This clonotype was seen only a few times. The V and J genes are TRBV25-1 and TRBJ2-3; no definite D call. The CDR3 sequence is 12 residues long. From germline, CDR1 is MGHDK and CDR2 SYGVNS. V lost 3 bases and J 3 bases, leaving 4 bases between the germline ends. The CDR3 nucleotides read TGTGCCAGCAGTGATAGAACAGATACGCAGTATTTT. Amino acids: CASSDRTDTQYF.

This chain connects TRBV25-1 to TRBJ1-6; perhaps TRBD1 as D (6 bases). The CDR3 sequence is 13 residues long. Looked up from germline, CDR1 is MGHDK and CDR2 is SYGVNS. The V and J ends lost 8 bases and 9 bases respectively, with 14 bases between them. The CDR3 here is CASGGAGGSPLHF. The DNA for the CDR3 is TGTGCCAGCGGGGGGGCCGGGGGTTCACCCCTCCACTTT.

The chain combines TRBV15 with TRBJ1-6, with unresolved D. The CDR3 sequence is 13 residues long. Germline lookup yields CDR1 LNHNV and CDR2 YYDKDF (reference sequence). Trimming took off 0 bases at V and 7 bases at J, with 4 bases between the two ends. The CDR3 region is CATSRDPNSPLHF. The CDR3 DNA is TGTGCCACCAGCAGAGATCCGAATTCACCCCTCCACTTT.

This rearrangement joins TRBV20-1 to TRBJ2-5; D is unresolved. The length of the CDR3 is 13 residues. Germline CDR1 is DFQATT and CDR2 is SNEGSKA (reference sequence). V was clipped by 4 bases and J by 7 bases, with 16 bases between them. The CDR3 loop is CSAKETAPGTQYF. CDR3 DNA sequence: TGCAGTGCTAAGGAGACGGCCCCGGGGACCCAGTACTTC.

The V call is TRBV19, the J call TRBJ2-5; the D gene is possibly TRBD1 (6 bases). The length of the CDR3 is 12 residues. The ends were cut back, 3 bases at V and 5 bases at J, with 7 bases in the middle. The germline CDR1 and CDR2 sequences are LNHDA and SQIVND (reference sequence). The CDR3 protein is CASSIRGETQYF. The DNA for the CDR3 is TGTGCCAGTAGTATTAGGGGGGAGACCCAGTACTTC.

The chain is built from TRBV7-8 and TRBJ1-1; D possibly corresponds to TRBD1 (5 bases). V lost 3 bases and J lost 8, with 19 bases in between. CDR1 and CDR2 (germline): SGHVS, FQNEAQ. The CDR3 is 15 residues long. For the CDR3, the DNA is TGTGCCAGCAGCTTCACTCCCGGACGGGACTTGGAAGCTTTCTTT. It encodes CASSFTPGRDLEAFF.

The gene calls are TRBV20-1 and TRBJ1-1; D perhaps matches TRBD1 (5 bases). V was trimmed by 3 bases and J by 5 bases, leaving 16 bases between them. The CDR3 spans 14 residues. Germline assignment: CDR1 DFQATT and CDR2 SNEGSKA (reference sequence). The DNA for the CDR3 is TGCAGTGCTAGGGGGGAGGGAGCTAGTACTGAAGCTTTCTTT. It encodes CSARGEGASTEAFF.

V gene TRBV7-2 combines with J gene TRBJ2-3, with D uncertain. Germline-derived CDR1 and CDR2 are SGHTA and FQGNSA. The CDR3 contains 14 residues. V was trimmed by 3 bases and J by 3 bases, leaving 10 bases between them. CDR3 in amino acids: CASSLPDATDTQYF. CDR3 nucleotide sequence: TGTGCCAGCAGCTTGCCGGACGCTACAGATACGCAGTATTTT. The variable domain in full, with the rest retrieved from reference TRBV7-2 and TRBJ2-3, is GAGVSQSPSNKVTEKGKDVELRCDPISGHTALYWYRQSLGQGLEFLIYFQGNSAPDKSGLPSDRFSAERTGGSVSTLTIQRTQQEDSAVYLCASSLPDATDTQYFGPGTRLTVL.

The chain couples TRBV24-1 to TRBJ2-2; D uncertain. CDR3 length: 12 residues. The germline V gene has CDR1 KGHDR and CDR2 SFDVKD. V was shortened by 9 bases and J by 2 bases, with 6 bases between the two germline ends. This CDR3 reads CATARNTGELFF. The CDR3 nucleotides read TGTGCCACCGCACGCAACACCGGGGAGCTGTTTTTT.

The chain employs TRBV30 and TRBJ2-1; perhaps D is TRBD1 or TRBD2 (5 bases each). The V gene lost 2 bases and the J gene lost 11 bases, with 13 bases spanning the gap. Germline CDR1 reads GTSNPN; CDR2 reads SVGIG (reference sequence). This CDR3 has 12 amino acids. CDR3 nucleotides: TGTGCCTGGAGTCCCCCAGGGACGAAGCAGTTCTTC. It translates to CAWSPPGTKQFF. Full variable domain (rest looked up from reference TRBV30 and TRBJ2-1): SQTIHQWPATLVQPVGSPLSLECTVEGTSNPNLYWYRQAAGRGLQLLFYSVGIGQISSEVPQNLSASRPQDRQFILSSKKLLLSDSGFYLCAWSPPGTKQFFGPGTRLTVL.

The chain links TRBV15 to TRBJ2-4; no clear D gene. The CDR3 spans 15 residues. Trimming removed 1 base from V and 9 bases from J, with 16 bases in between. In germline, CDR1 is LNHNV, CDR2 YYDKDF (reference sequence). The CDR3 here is CATSRGSQLTGIQYF. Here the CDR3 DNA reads TGTGCCACCAGCAGAGGCAGTCAACTTACTGGCATTCAGTACTTC.

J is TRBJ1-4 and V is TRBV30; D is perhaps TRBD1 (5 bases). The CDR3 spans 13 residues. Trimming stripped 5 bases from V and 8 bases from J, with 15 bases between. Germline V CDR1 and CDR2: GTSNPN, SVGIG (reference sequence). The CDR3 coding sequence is TGTGCCTGGGCGCAGGGCCCTCGGGAAAAACTGTTTTTT. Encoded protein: CAWAQGPREKLFF.

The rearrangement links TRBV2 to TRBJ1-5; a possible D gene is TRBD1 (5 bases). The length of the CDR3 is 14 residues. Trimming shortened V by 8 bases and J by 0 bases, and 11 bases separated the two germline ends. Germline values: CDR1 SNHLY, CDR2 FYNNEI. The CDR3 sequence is CASQTGGSNQPQHF. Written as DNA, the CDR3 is TGTGCCAGCCAAACAGGCGGTAGCAATCAGCCCCAGCATTTT.

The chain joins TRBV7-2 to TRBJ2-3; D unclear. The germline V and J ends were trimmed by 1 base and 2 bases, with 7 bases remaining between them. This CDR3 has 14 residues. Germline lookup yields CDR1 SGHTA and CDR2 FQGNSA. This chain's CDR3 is CASSLGVTTDTQYF. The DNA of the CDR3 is TGTGCCAGCAGCTTAGGTGTGACCACAGATACGCAGTATTTT.

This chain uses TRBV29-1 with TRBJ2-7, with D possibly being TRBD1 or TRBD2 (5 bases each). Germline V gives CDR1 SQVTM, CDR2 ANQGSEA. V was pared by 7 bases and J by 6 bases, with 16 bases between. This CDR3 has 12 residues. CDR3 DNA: TGCAGCGCCCGAAATTTGGGGGTCGAGCAGTACTTC. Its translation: CSARNLGVEQYF.

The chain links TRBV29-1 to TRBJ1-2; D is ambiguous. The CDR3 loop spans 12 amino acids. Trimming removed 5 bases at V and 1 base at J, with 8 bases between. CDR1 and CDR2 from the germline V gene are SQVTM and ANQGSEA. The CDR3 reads CSVSHRNYGYTF. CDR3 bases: TGCAGCGTTTCCCACCGTAACTATGGCTACACCTTC.